This T cell receptor beta chain was identified during a study of T-cell memory formation after mild COVID-19. TCRdb re-called the 5' RACE reads with MiXCR, one entry per CDR3 protein. This table has a few hundred thousand distinct CDR3 sequences, 15% to 20% appearing once. The sequenced material came from PBMCs or a T cell subset sorted from them (not recorded which). This TCR was sampled from a young man who had mild COVID-19 (a few samples of this study predate the infection). Cell type and time point are not known.

CDR3 nucleotides: TGTGCCACCGCTGACAGGTTTAATGAAAAACTGTTTTTT. This translates into CATADRFNEKLFF. V and J are TRBV5-4 and TRBJ1-4, with TRBD1 as a possible D gene (6 bases). V lost 9 bases, J lost 4 bases, and 13 bases lay in between. This CDR3 region has 13 residues. The germline CDR1 and CDR2 sequences are SGHNT and YYREEE (reference sequence).